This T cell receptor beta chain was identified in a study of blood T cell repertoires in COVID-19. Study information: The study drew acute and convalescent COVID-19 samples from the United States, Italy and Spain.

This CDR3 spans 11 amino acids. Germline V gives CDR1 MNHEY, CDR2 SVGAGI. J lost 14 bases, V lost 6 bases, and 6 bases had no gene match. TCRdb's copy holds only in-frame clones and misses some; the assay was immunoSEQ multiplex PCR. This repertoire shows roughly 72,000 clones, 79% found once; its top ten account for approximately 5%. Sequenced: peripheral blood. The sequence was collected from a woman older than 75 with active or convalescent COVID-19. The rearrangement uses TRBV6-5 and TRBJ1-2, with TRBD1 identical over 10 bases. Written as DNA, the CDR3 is TGTGCCAGCAGGGGGGACAGGGGCAATACCTTC. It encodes CASRGDRGNTF.